This T cell receptor (beta chain) was recovered during a study of blood T cell repertoires in COVID-19 (dated by TCRdb to between 2020 and 2021). About the investigation overall: The collaborator samples originated in the United States, Italy and Spain and spanned the acute and convalescent phases of COVID-19. Samples came from the ongoing ImmuneRACE study (first 160 participants) plus 1,254 subjects from 6 global collaborators. The dataset comprised deeply sampled blood TCRbeta repertoires from subjects exposed to, actively infected with, or recovered from COVID-19. The prospective study material was composed of cDNA or gDNA derived from T cells, B-cell-depleted T cells, or PBMCs. A freely available public database, intended as a resource for researchers studying the immune response to SARS-CoV-2, is where the repertoires were released. Sample metadata almost always included a de-identified subject ID, COVID-19 status, age in years and sex. HLA class I and class II types, where available, came from metadata supplied by the sample provider rather than from assay-based typing. Overall study results and their limits: The quantity of clinical and demographic metadata differed by source and by participant and was supplied without curation.

About this clone: It lacks a known antigen. Base qualities are not at hand, and no much larger clone is one base apart.

One collaborating source in Seattle enrolled patients while the patients were actively infected and followed the patients over time throughout the course of disease. Each collaborating institution followed its own protocols to collect whole blood in K2EDTA tubes. For TCRbeta analysis, collaborator samples were shipped as frozen whole blood, as isolated PBMCs, or as DNA extracted from either sample type. TCRbeta CDR3 regions were amplified from genomic DNA by means of the immunoSEQ Assay, a bias-controlled multiplex PCR. The original methods were these. The number of nucleated cells in each sample was estimated from the amplification of reference gene primers within the assay. To quantify the absolute abundance of each unique TCRbeta CDR3 rearrangement, sequence reads were collapsed and filtered. For each sample, productive Simpson clonality was calculated as the square root of Simpson's diversity index across productive rearrangements. The table comes from immuneACCESS by way of TCRdb, which keeps in-frame sequences with V and J called. Part of the clones is missing from these tables; in studies checked, under half for an unresolved V gene and the rest for unknown reasons. The V and J calls and clone size were taken over from that table, and D and trimming were inferred from the DNA. The sample profile shows 390,000 or so clones; about 87% of them were found once. The top ten constitute more than 9% of the sample.

The sample taken for sequencing was peripheral blood. The clonotype was recovered from a woman aged 25 to 45 with COVID-19, enrolled during active disease.

The DNA is TGCGCCAGCACCACGAAACGGACTAGCGGTACCAATGAGCAGTTCTTC. The translation is CASTTKRTSGTNEQFF. Recombination joined TRBV5-1 with TRBJ2-1; 10 of the junction bases match TRBD2. The CDR3 spans 16 residues, from the cysteine through the phenylalanine. Only the CDR3 DNA is retained, 48 bases long and in frame from the first base. Clipping removes 6 bases from V and 6 bases from J, with 12 as the unmatched junction base count. CDR1 and CDR2 are read off the germline V gene as SGHRS and YFSETQ.